A single sample is the source of the 9 T cell receptor beta chains below, sequenced in a study of post-analysis software for immune sequencing data. Study-wide results and caveats: There were five or six TRBV segments more frequent in patients than controls, and TRBV5-6, TRBV5-1 and TRBV20-1 were among them.

Unique molecular identifiers were carried by the TCR beta cDNA libraries. TCRdb ran MiXCR on the PCR reads and lists one entry per CDR3 protein. Of roughly 570,000 distinct CDR3 sequences listed, around a third are singletons. No cognate antigen is known for these TCRs. The sequenced sample was blood. The source is a girl between 2 and 17 years old with multiple sclerosis.

This chain uses TRBV5-1 with TRBJ2-2, with D uncertain. CDR1 SGHRS and CDR2 YFSETQ come from the germline V gene. Between the trimmed V and J ends, which lost 4 bases and 3 bases, there was a span of 13 bases. The CDR3 covers 15 residues. The CDR3 protein is CASSESLTDTGELFF. The CDR3 nucleotides are TGCGCCAGCAGCGAATCGTTGACCGACACCGGGGAGCTGTTTTTT.

There are many counts of this clonotype. The gene calls are TRBV7-3 and TRBJ2-1, with TRBD2 matching 13 bases. Germline V lookup: CDR1 SGHTA, CDR2 FQGTGA. Trimming at V came to 0 bases and at J to 5 bases, leaving 4 bases not matched to a gene. The CDR3 is 17 residues long. DNA of the CDR3: TGTGCCAGCAGCTTAACGCAGACTAGCGGGGGGAACAATGAGCAGTTCTTC. Translation gives CASSLTQTSGGNNEQFF.

This clonotype has a handful of counts. DNA of the CDR3: TGTGCCAGCAGCGGAGGGGTAGCGGATTACCAAGAGACCCAGTACTTC. Translation gives CASSGGVADYQETQYF. The chain joins TRBV7-9 to TRBJ2-5, with a weak D call TRBD2 (6 bases). This CDR3 has 16 amino acids. Per the germline V gene, CDR1 is SEHNR and CDR2 is FQNEAQ (reference sequence). V lost 5 bases and J lost 0, with 16 bases in between.

This clonotype was detected only a few times. The chain recombines TRBV20-1 with TRBJ2-4; D gene unclear. V gave up 3 bases and J gave up 2 bases, with 14 bases separating them. The CDR3 has 15 residues. Germline loops: CDR1 DFQATT, CDR2 SNEGSKA (reference sequence). CDR3 loop: CSASTGQNPKNIQYF. DNA for the CDR3: TGCAGTGCTAGTACGGGCCAGAATCCCAAAAACATTCAGTACTTC.

CDR3 coding DNA: TGTGCCAGCTCAGATCTCACAGGCGCTCCCTTCTTCTCCGAAGCTTTCTTT. Protein: CASSDLTGAPFFSEAFF. The chain recombines TRBV18 with TRBJ1-1, with a weak D call TRBD1 (5 bases). The germline gives CDR1 KGHSH, CDR2 LQKENI. The CDR3 covers 17 residues. The germline V and J ends were trimmed by 5 bases and 8 bases, with 27 bases remaining between them.

The J gene is TRBJ2-7, the V gene TRBV13, with 8 bases that match TRBD2. Germline-derived CDR1 and CDR2 are PRHDT and FYEKMQ (reference sequence). V lost 4 bases, J lost 4 bases, and 12 bases stayed unmatched. The CDR3 consists of 16 residues. This CDR3 reads CASSSGLGLGRYEQYF. CDR3 nucleotides: TGTGCCAGCAGCTCAGGCCTGGGACTAGGTCGATACGAGCAGTACTTC.

The rearrangement links TRBV6-6 to TRBJ2-7; D is undetermined. V lost 5 bases and J lost 5, with 13 bases in between. CDR1 and CDR2 from the germline V gene are MNHNY and SVGAGI (reference sequence). CDR3 length: 13 amino acids. The CDR3 DNA follows: TGTGCCAGCAGTCCCCCCGGCGCCCACGAGCAGTACTTC. Protein sequence: CASSPPGAHEQYF.

J is TRBJ1-2 and V is TRBV9, with D possibly TRBD1 on 6 matching bases. Germline assignment: CDR1 SGDLS and CDR2 YYNGEE. V was cut by 0 bases and J by 8 bases, with 11 bases left in between. This CDR3 has 13 amino acids. CDR3 bases: TGTGCCAGCAGCGTAGAAGGGGGATCAGGCTACACCTTC. Translation gives CASSVEGGSGYTF. Complete variable domain (other parts from reference TRBV9 and TRBJ1-2): DSGVTQTPKHLITATGQRVTLRCSPRSGDLSVYWYQQSLDQGLQFLIQYYNGEERAKGNILERFSAQQFPDLHSELNLSSLELGDSALYFCASSVEGGSGYTFGSGTRLTVV.

This clonotype has just one count. The CDR3 is CASSVGSEDTQYF. CDR3 DNA: TGTGCCAGCAGTGTCGGATCCGAGGATACGCAGTATTTT. The V and J genes are TRBV2 and TRBJ2-3; D ambiguous. This CDR3 spans 13 amino acids. Germline V gives CDR1 SNHLY, CDR2 FYNNEI. V shed 4 bases and J shed 6 bases, with 11 bases lying between them.